The 32 T cell receptor beta chains presented below share a single source sample, sequenced in a study of T cells in Graves' hyperthyroidism and ophthalmopathy. TCR beta CDR3 sequences were amplified from RNA transcripts. HTBI primers were employed in a first-round RT-PCR of the TCR CDR3. In TCRdb, the multiplex PCR reads were re-called with MiXCR into one record per CDR3 protein. The repertoire includes over 500,000 distinct CDR3 sequences, 15% to 20% of them detected once, and approximately 15% sits in the top ten. Material for sequencing was blood. These receptors all come from a woman younger than 35 with Graves' ophthalmopathy.

The CDR3 region is CASSPLGGGLAGVNNEQFF. CDR3 nucleotides: TGTGCCAGCAGCCCCCTCGGGGGTGGACTAGCGGGAGTGAACAATGAGCAGTTCTTC. The chain joins TRBV7-3 to TRBJ2-1, with TRBD2 matching 13 bases. CDR3 size: 19 residues. CDR1 and CDR2 (germline): SGHTA, FQGTGA. The V segment lost 5 bases and the J segment 5 bases; nucleotides outside the gene matches: 15.

V usage is TRBV7-9 and J usage is TRBJ1-4; 8 bases are shared with TRBD1. The CDR3 extends over 15 amino acids. CDR1 is SEHNR, CDR2 FQNEAQ, per germline (reference sequence). The V and J ends lost 2 bases and 8 bases, in that order; junction bases with no gene match: 7. The CDR3 here is CASSLQTGVEEKLFF. The CDR3 DNA follows: TGTGCCAGCAGCTTACAGACAGGGGTGGAGGAAAAACTGTTTTTT.

This clonotype appeared many times. The chain couples TRBV3-1 to TRBJ2-2; 7 nucleotides match TRBD1. With 0 bases clipped from V and 3 bases from J, the junction kept 1 base outside the gene matches. CDR1 LGHDT and CDR2 YNNKEL come from the germline V gene (reference sequence). CDR3 size: 15 residues. The CDR3 sequence is CASSQEGQYTGELFF. The CDR3 DNA follows: TGTGCCAGCAGCCAAGAGGGACAGTACACCGGGGAGCTGTTTTTT.

The sample holds many counts of this clonotype. The chain links TRBV20-1 to TRBJ2-5; 10 bases fit TRBD2. Trimming took 7 bases from V and 4 from J; bases not matched to a gene: 6. The CDR3 has 13 residues. CDR1 and CDR2 from the germline V gene are DFQATT and SNEGSKA (reference sequence). The CDR3 DNA sequence: TGCAGTGGGCTAGCGGGAGACGGAGAGACCCAGTACTTC. This gives the protein CSGLAGDGETQYF.

Many counts were recorded for this clonotype. V and J are TRBV5-1 and TRBJ1-1, with TRBD1 as a possible D gene (5 bases). V was pared by 7 bases and J by 6 bases, with 16 bases between. In germline, CDR1 is SGHRS, CDR2 YFSETQ. CDR3 length: 13 residues. The DNA of the CDR3 is TGCGCCAGCGCCCTACAGGACGCCCCTGAAGCTTTCTTT. Amino acid sequence: CASALQDAPEAFF.

This clonotype was seen just once. A much larger clone lies a single base off, so this may be a read error. The V gene is TRBV6-5, the J gene TRBJ2-1; D is ambiguous. The germline V gene encodes CDR1 MNHEY and CDR2 SVGAGI. This CDR3 comprises 14 residues. The CDR3, as DNA: TGTGCCGGCAGTTACGGCGAAGGTGGGTCTGAGCAGTTCTTC. Protein sequence: CAGSYGEGGSEQFF.

This clonotype came up many times. The chain couples TRBV7-6 to TRBJ2-5; tentatively, D is TRBD1 (5 bases). The CDR3 totals 14 residues. V lost 6 bases, J lost 2 bases, and 13 bases lay in between. Germline V gene lookup returns CDR1 SGHVS and CDR2 FNYEAQ. CDR3 coding DNA: TGTGCCAGCAGAGCCGACAGTTGGCAAGAGACCCAGTACTTC. Protein: CASRADSWQETQYF.

This clonotype has a count of ten or more. The chain employs TRBV19 and TRBJ1-2; D not certain. Trimming stripped 5 bases from V and 3 bases from J, with 7 bases between. The CDR3 totals 12 residues. Germline V gene sequence: CDR1 LNHDA, CDR2 SQIVND (reference sequence). Here the CDR3 reads CASSQGYYGYTF. The DNA of the CDR3 is TGTGCCAGTAGTCAAGGCTACTATGGCTACACCTTC.

This clonotype has more than one count but fewer than ten. Relative to the germline gene, one junction end is altered; a read error may explain this. The chain employs TRBV5-5 and TRBJ2-5, with D maybe TRBD1 (6 bases). The CDR3 extends over 16 amino acids. The germline V gene encodes CDR1 SGHKS and CDR2 YYEKEE (reference sequence). CDR3 in DNA: TGTGCCTGCAGCTTGGTCAGGGGCCGGTTTGTCGAGACCCAGTACTTC. Translated, it gives CACSLVRGRFVETQYF.

CDR3 loop: CASSPLWALEYF. CDR3 coding DNA: TGTGCCAGCAGTCCTTTGTGGGCCCTTGAGTACTTC. V gene TRBV7-2 combines with J gene TRBJ2-4, with D hard to call. This CDR3 has 12 residues. V lost 6 bases and J 14 bases, leaving 17 bases between the germline ends. Per germline, CDR1 SGHTA and CDR2 FQGNSA.

Many counts were recorded for this clonotype. The genes are TRBV12-3 or TRBV12-4 and TRBJ1-4; 7 bases fit TRBD1. Trimming cost V 4 bases and J 5 bases; bases outside gene matches: 7. This CDR3 has 15 amino acids. The CDR3 DNA reads as TGTGCCAGCAGTTCGGGAACAGGGGTAAATGAAAAACTGTTTTTT. Its protein product is CASSSGTGVNEKLFF.

To note about this clonotype: A read error is likely, as this CDR3 ends without the conserved phenylalanine or tryptophan. V is TRBV7-2 and J is TRBJ2-4; D may correspond to TRBD1 or TRBD2 (6 bases each). Trimming took off 2 bases at V and 0 bases at J, with 14 bases between the two ends. The CDR3 consists of 17 residues. Germline CDR1 SGHTA, CDR2 FQGNSA. CDR3 sequence: CASSLWGALRAKNIQYL. The CDR3 region has the DNA TGTGCCAGCAGCTTATGGGGGGCCCTGAGAGCCAAAAACATTCAGTACCTC.

This clonotype was seen only a few times. A read error may explain this, as a much larger clone is one base away. The J gene is TRBJ2-3, the V gene TRBV5-1; unclear D gene. Germline V gives CDR1 SGHRS, CDR2 YFSETQ. V was cut by 1 base and J by 10 bases, with 7 bases left in between. This CDR3 is 11 amino acids long. The DNA for the CDR3 is TGCGCCAGCAGCTTGCAGGATGCGCAGTATTTT. The encoded protein is CASSLQDAQYF.

This clonotype has a count of ten or more. This chain joins TRBV20-1 and TRBJ1-5; 8 bases line up with TRBD1. The germline gives CDR1 DFQATT, CDR2 SNEGSKA (reference sequence). This CDR3 is built from 15 residues. V shed 6 bases and J 4 bases; nucleotides not matched to a gene: 11. The CDR3, as DNA: TGCAGTGCCCCCGTTTGGACAGGGCCTAATCAGCCCCAGCATTTT. Its protein product is CSAPVWTGPNQPQHF.

This clonotype was seen repeatedly, ten times or more. This chain links TRBV2 with TRBJ2-7; D possibly corresponds to TRBD2 (5 bases). V was pared by 6 bases and J by 0 bases, with 12 bases between. The CDR3 loop spans 14 amino acids. Germline values: CDR1 SNHLY, CDR2 FYNNEI. For the CDR3, the DNA is TGTGCCAGCAGCGGAGGTCCGAGCTCCTACGAGCAGTACTTC. Protein product: CASSGGPSSYEQYF.

At least ten counts were recorded for this clonotype. The chain carries TRBV6-2 or TRBV6-3 and TRBJ2-6; no firm D call. The CDR3 has 15 residues. V dropped 5 bases and J dropped 0 bases, with 8 bases sitting between them. Germline V gives CDR1 MNHEY, CDR2 SVGEGT. The CDR3 nucleotides read TGTGCCAGCAGTCCGACGGCCTCTGGGGCCAACGTCCTGACTTTC. Translating it yields CASSPTASGANVLTF.

This clonotype was detected ten times or more. The rearrangement joins TRBV5-1 to TRBJ2-1, with 9 nucleotides matching TRBD1. The CDR3 sequence is 15 residues long. CDR1 and CDR2 (germline): SGHRS, YFSETQ. J was trimmed by 4 bases and V by 0 bases; bases with no gene match: 2. The CDR3 spells CASSLVGQGYNEQFF. Here the CDR3 DNA reads TGCGCCAGCAGCTTGGTGGGACAGGGTTACAATGAGCAGTTCTTC. The complete variable domain, with remaining parts taken from reference TRBV5-1 and TRBJ2-1, reads KAGVTQTPRYLIKTRGQQVTLSCSPISGHRSVSWYQQTPGQGLQFLFEYFSETQRNKGNFPGRFSGRQFSNSRSEMNVSTLELGDSALYLCASSLVGQGYNEQFFGPGTRLTVL.

This clonotype was seen a few times. V is TRBV6-1 and J is TRBJ1-4, with TRBD1 matching over 9 bases. This CDR3 is 12 amino acids long. J was trimmed by 11 bases and V by 10 bases; bases with no gene match: 8. Germline-derived CDR1 and CDR2 are MNHNS and SASEGT. The chain's CDR3 is CATGQGTGKLFF. In nucleotides, the CDR3 is TGTGCCACGGGACAGGGTACGGGGAAACTGTTTTTT.

This clonotype was recorded many times. The chain employs TRBV9 and TRBJ2-7; TRBD2 is a possible D gene (5 bases). Germline loops: CDR1 SGDLS, CDR2 YYNGEE. The length of the CDR3 is 15 residues. V dropped 4 bases and J dropped 2 bases, with 16 bases sitting between them. CDR3 loop: CASSYAGVGAYEQYF. The CDR3 region has the DNA TGTGCCAGCAGCTACGCCGGGGTTGGGGCCTACGAGCAGTACTTC.

This clonotype has at least ten counts. This sequence joins TRBV18 and TRBJ1-3; tentative D call: TRBD1 (6 bases). V was shortened by 2 bases and J by 2 bases, with 10 bases between the two germline ends. The CDR3 runs 15 residues. Germline CDR1 is KGHSH and CDR2 is LQKENI. The CDR3 here is CASSPTTGTGNTIYF. The DNA of the CDR3 is TGTGCCAGCTCACCAACCACAGGGACTGGAAACACCATATATTTT.

This clonotype was observed at least ten times. The chain recombines TRBV20-1 with TRBJ2-5; D is ambiguous. The CDR3 consists of 14 residues. Deletions cut 6 bases from V and 7 bases from J, with 21 bases between. Germline V lookup: CDR1 DFQATT, CDR2 SNEGSKA (reference sequence). The CDR3 sequence is CSARPELATGTQYF. The CDR3 DNA follows: TGCAGTGCGAGACCGGAATTGGCTACCGGGACCCAGTACTTC.

This clonotype has ten or more counts. The genes are TRBV6-1 and TRBJ1-5, with D perhaps matching TRBD1 (5 bases). The CDR3 has 15 residues. Germline V gives CDR1 MNHNS, CDR2 SASEGT. V gave up 7 bases and J gave up 3 bases, with 16 bases separating them. The CDR3, as DNA: TGTGCCAGCATTAGTGATATGGGGGACAATCAGCCCCAGCATTTT. The encoded protein is CASISDMGDNQPQHF.

This clonotype has a count of ten or more. The V gene is TRBV7-9, the J gene TRBJ2-5, with 8 bases lining up with TRBD2. Germline values: CDR1 SEHNR, CDR2 FQNEAQ (reference sequence). The junction had 7 bases not matched to a gene; V was cut back by 5 bases and J by 2 bases. This CDR3 region has 15 residues. The CDR3 DNA reads as TGTGCCAGCAGCCCAAAACTAGCGGAACAAGAGACCCAGTACTTC. Amino acids: CASSPKLAEQETQYF.

Notes on this clonotype: Relative to the germline gene, one junction end is altered; a read error may explain this. This sequence joins TRBV19 and TRBJ2-2, with TRBD2 as a possible D gene (5 bases). Germline lookup yields CDR1 LNHDA and CDR2 SQIVND (reference sequence). The CDR3 is 12 residues long. DNA of the CDR3: TGTGCCGTAGTACCAGATACCGGGGAGCCGTTTTTT. Residues: CAVVPDTGEPFF.

There are many counts of this clonotype. The chain combines TRBV27 with TRBJ1-2; 9 bases map to TRBD1. In germline, CDR1 is MNHEY, CDR2 SMNVEV (reference sequence). V lost 6 bases and J lost 1; bases outside the gene matches: 3. The CDR3 is made up of 14 amino acids. CDR3 nucleotides: TGTGCCAGCAGCCGGGACAGGGATAACTATGGCTACACCTTC. Translated: CASSRDRDNYGYTF.

This clonotype was found many times. This chain uses TRBV20-1 with TRBJ1-1, with no clear D. V was shortened by 3 bases and J by 1 base, with 9 bases between the two germline ends. The CDR3 loop spans 13 amino acids. Germline-derived CDR1 and CDR2 are DFQATT and SNEGSKA (reference sequence). The CDR3 nucleotides read TGCAGTGCTAGCGCCCCCCGGAACACTGAAGCTTTCTTT. Protein product: CSASAPRNTEAFF.

The sample holds a few counts of this clonotype. The chain has TRBV2 and TRBJ2-1; D remains ambiguous. This CDR3 spans 12 amino acids. The V end lost 2 bases, the J end lost 8 bases, and 7 bases lay between the germline ends. Germline loops: CDR1 SNHLY, CDR2 FYNNEI. In DNA form, the CDR3 reads TGTGCCAGCAGTGAAAACCGGGATGAGCAGTTCTTC. It translates to CASSENRDEQFF.

The chain couples TRBV9 to TRBJ1-2, with TRBD1 as a possible D gene (6 bases). CDR1 and CDR2 (germline): SGDLS, YYNGEE. V was pared by 0 bases and J by 3 bases, with 18 bases between. CDR3 size: 17 residues. The CDR3, as DNA: TGTGCCAGCAGCGTAGATTGGGGGGCCGGCGGCTACTATGGCTACACCTTC. This codes for CASSVDWGAGGYYGYTF.

The chain employs TRBV20-1 and TRBJ2-3, with TRBD2 matching over 10 bases. The CDR3 length is 17 residues. The germline V gene has CDR1 DFQATT and CDR2 SNEGSKA (reference sequence). The V gene end was trimmed by 3 bases and the J gene end by 1 base; junction bases not matched to a gene: 10. The CDR3 region has the DNA TGCAGTGCTAGGTGGCTAGCGGGGGTTGGTGGCACAGATACGCAGTATTTT. As protein: CSARWLAGVGGTDTQYF.

The chain is built from TRBV9 and TRBJ2-1; TRBD1 agrees at 8 bases. The CDR3 extends over 17 amino acids. The ends lost 1 base at V and 0 bases at J; junction bases unmatched: 6. Germline CDR1 reads SGDLS; CDR2 reads YYNGEE. CDR3 protein: CASSVTGGQSSYNEQFF. CDR3 DNA: TGTGCCAGCAGCGTAACAGGGGGTCAGAGCTCCTACAATGAGCAGTTCTTC.

This clonotype was seen only a few times. The rearrangement links TRBV19 to TRBJ2-5; TRBD2 aligns across 8 bases. Germline V CDR1 and CDR2: LNHDA, SQIVND (reference sequence). This CDR3 is 14 amino acids long. V shed 6 bases, J shed 3 bases, and the junction held 6 bases outside the gene matches. CDR3 nucleotides: TGTGCCAGTAGCGGGAGGGTGTTGGAAGAGACCCAGTACTTC. It specifies CASSGRVLEETQYF.

The genes are TRBV29-1 and TRBJ2-7; 10 nucleotides align to TRBD1. V lost 6 bases to trimming and J lost 2 bases; unmatched junction nucleotides: 7. The CDR3 consists of 14 residues. The germline V gene encodes CDR1 SQVTM and CDR2 ANQGSEA. The CDR3 loop reads CSVTGTGVTYEQYF. The DNA of the CDR3 is TGCAGCGTAACCGGGACAGGGGTTACCTACGAGCAGTACTTC.